One sample yielded the 20 T cell receptor beta chains listed below, sequenced in a study of blood T cell repertoires in COVID-19. Some clones are missing from TCRdb's copy, which holds only in-frame ones; the method was immunoSEQ multiplex PCR. The sample has 110,000 or so clones, around 86% seen once. The sequencing sample was made of peripheral blood. The receptors were gathered from an older woman with acute or convalescent COVID-19.

This clone has a handful of counts. The V and J genes are TRBV6-2 or TRBV6-3 and TRBJ2-2, with D perhaps matching TRBD2 (7 bases). Germline V lookup: CDR1 MNHEY, CDR2 SVGEGT. The V gene lost 5 bases and the J gene lost 0 bases, with 13 bases spanning the gap. The length of the CDR3 is 16 residues. CDR3 in amino acids: CASSRGGSANTGELFF. CDR3 DNA sequence: TGTGCCAGCAGTAGGGGGGGCAGCGCGAACACCGGGGAGCTGTTTTTT.

CDR3 nucleotides: TGTGCCAGCAGTGGTCTAATATTAGGGGGAGAGACCCAGTACTTC. This codes for CASSGLILGGETQYF. The chain links TRBV2 to TRBJ2-5; D is possibly TRBD1 (6 bases). Germline loops: CDR1 SNHLY, CDR2 FYNNEI. This CDR3 region has 15 residues. Trimming removed 4 bases at V and 4 bases at J, with 16 bases between.

The chain combines TRBV5-4 with TRBJ2-5; 7 bases fit TRBD2. The CDR3 spans 15 residues. The germline gives CDR1 SGHNT, CDR2 YYREEE (reference sequence). The J segment lost 5 bases and the V segment lost 0 bases, leaving 7 bases of the junction unmatched. CDR3 in DNA: TGTGCCAGCAGCTTGGTGCAGCGGGGCGGGGAGACCCAGTACTTC. It is translated as CASSLVQRGGETQYF. The full variable domain, completed using reference TRBV5-4 and TRBJ2-5, is ETGVTQSPTHLIKTRGQQVTLRCSSQSGHNTVSWYQQALGQGPQFIFQYYREEENGRGNFPPRFSGLQFPNYSSELNVNALELDDSALYLCASSLVQRGGETQYFGPGTRLLVL.

The chain carries TRBV30 and TRBJ2-7; maybe TRBD1 (6 bases). The CDR3 runs 16 residues. V lost 1 base to trimming and J lost 3 bases, with 19 bases between them. Germline-derived CDR1 and CDR2 are GTSNPN and SVGIG (reference sequence). CDR3 sequence (DNA): TGTGCCTGGAGTGGCCTGGGGGCGGGCGGACGCTACGAGCAGTACTTC. This gives the protein CAWSGLGAGGRYEQYF.

The CDR3 reads CASSLGWRDTEAFF. For the CDR3, the DNA is TGTGCCAGCAGCTTAGGGTGGAGGGACACTGAAGCTTTCTTT. The chain couples TRBV11-2 to TRBJ1-1; no clear D gene. In germline, CDR1 is SGHAT, CDR2 FQNNGV. The CDR3 contains 14 residues. Trimming pared 1 base from V and 3 bases from J, leaving 9 bases between.

The chain joins TRBV4-3 to TRBJ1-1; TRBD1 matches 7 bases. Germline CDR1 LGHNA, CDR2 YSLEER. J lost 3 bases, V lost 0 bases, and 4 bases had no gene match. This CDR3 is 15 amino acids long. This CDR3 reads CASSQEGGSDTEAFF. CDR3 DNA sequence: TGCGCCAGCAGCCAAGAAGGGGGCTCGGACACTGAAGCTTTCTTT.

V usage is TRBV9 and J usage is TRBJ1-1; D remains ambiguous. This CDR3 spans 13 amino acids. The germline CDR1 and CDR2 sequences are SGDLS and YYNGEE. Trimming removed 0 bases at V and 1 base at J, with 4 bases between. The CDR3 DNA follows: TGTGCCAGCAGCGTAGCTTGGAACACTGAAGCTTTCTTT. Amino acids: CASSVAWNTEAFF.

V gene TRBV14 combines with J gene TRBJ1-6; a weak D match, TRBD1 (6 bases). V was pared by 4 bases and J by 2 bases, with 12 bases between. The CDR3 has 16 residues. The germline V gene encodes CDR1 SGHDN and CDR2 FVKESK. CDR3 amino acids: CASSLGGVTYNSPLHF. In DNA, the CDR3 is TGTGCCAGCAGCCTTGGGGGCGTCACCTATAATTCACCCCTCCACTTT. Looking up the rest from reference TRBV14 and TRBJ1-6 gives the full variable domain: EAGVTQFPSHSVIEKGQTVTLRCDPISGHDNLYWYRRVMGKEIKFLLHFVKESKQDESGMPNNRFLAERTGGTYSTLKVQPAELEDSGVYFCASSLGGVTYNSPLHFGNGTRLTVT.

Comments on this clone: Other DNA sequences in this specimen translate into the identical CDR3. The V call is TRBV5-1, the J call TRBJ1-1, with 11 nucleotides matching TRBD1. Germline CDR1 SGHRS, CDR2 YFSETQ. The trim removed 4 bases at V and 4 bases at J, leaving 3 bases unmatched. This CDR3 region has 14 residues. CDR3 DNA: TGCGCCAGCAGCCCCGGGACAGGGGGCACTGAAGCTTTCTTT. This translates into CASSPGTGGTEAFF.

This chain uses TRBV5-6 with TRBJ1-2; 9 bases align to TRBD1. This CDR3 region has 17 residues. The J segment lost 5 bases and the V segment lost 0 bases, leaving 11 bases of the junction unmatched. Per germline, CDR1 SGHDT and CDR2 YYEEEE. The CDR3 is CASSLARADRGGYGYTF. CDR3 in DNA: TGTGCCAGCAGCTTGGCCAGGGCGGACAGGGGAGGGTATGGCTACACCTTC.

The chain couples TRBV2 to TRBJ1-6; D is perhaps TRBD1 (6 bases). The V gene's germline CDR1 is SNHLY and CDR2 FYNNEI. Deletions cut 4 bases from V and 10 bases from J, with 17 bases between. The CDR3 contains 15 residues. The CDR3 spells CASSVGGTRFSPLHF. DNA for the CDR3: TGTGCCAGCAGTGTGGGGGGGACAAGATTCTCACCCCTCCACTTT.

V usage is TRBV10-1 and J usage is TRBJ1-1; possibly TRBD1 for D (6 bases). This CDR3 contains 15 residues. Germline CDR1 reads WNHNN; CDR2 reads SYGVQD (reference sequence). V gave up 8 bases and J gave up 0 bases, with 16 bases separating them. CDR3 nucleotides: TGCGCCAGCGTTTCTTGGACAGACATGAACACTGAAGCTTTCTTT. It is translated as CASVSWTDMNTEAFF.

This clone occurred a few times. The rearrangement links TRBV11-2 to TRBJ1-2; 7 bases fit TRBD1. CDR1 is SGHAT and CDR2 is FQNNGV in the germline V gene. This CDR3 has 12 amino acids. Trimming took 6 bases from V and 8 from J; bases not matched to a gene: 6. The CDR3 sequence: CASSRQGQGYTF. The CDR3 DNA reads as TGTGCCAGCAGTCGACAGGGTCAGGGCTACACCTTC.

The V gene is TRBV28, the J gene TRBJ2-7; the D gene is possibly TRBD1 (5 bases). The germline V and J ends were trimmed by 6 bases and 1 base, with 10 bases remaining between them. In germline, CDR1 is MDHEN, CDR2 SYDVKM. The CDR3 consists of 13 residues. CDR3 DNA: TGTGCCAGCAGGGGCACAGGATCCTACGAGCAGTACTTC. This gives the protein CASRGTGSYEQYF.

V is TRBV30 and J is TRBJ1-5; the match to TRBD1 covers 8 bases. Unmatched junction bases numbered 6, after V lost 5 bases and J lost 3 bases. CDR3 size: 14 residues. Germline CDR1 and CDR2: GTSNPN and SVGIG (reference sequence). The CDR3, as DNA: TGTGCCTGGCATGCGGACAGGGACAATCAGCCCCAGCATTTT. It is translated as CAWHADRDNQPQHF.

This clone was recorded once. The J gene is TRBJ1-4, the V gene TRBV3-1 (or the pseudogene TRBV3-2); D is unresolved. This CDR3 is 14 amino acids long. Germline loops: CDR1 LGHDT, CDR2 YNNKEL (reference sequence). The V end lost 0 bases, the J end lost 8 bases, and 10 bases lay between the germline ends. CDR3 loop: CASSQDLSGEKLFF. As DNA, the CDR3 is TGTGCCAGCAGCCAAGATTTATCGGGGGAAAAACTGTTTTTT.

This rearrangement joins TRBV19 to TRBJ2-2; 12 nucleotides align to TRBD2. The trim removed 1 base at V and 5 bases at J, leaving 8 bases unmatched. The CDR3 consists of 18 residues. CDR1 and CDR2 (germline): LNHDA, SQIVND (reference sequence). CDR3 bases: TGTGCCAGTAGTATAGGATTACTAGCGGGGGGTTTGACCGGGGAGCTGTTTTTT. Translated: CASSIGLLAGGLTGELFF.

V usage is TRBV7-2 and J usage is TRBJ2-7; TRBD1 matches at 9 bases. The CDR3 covers 13 residues. The germline gives CDR1 SGHTA, CDR2 FQGNSA. V shed 5 bases and J 5 bases; nucleotides not matched to a gene: 4. CDR3 sequence: CASSADRGHEQYV. Written as DNA, the CDR3 is TGTGCCAGCAGCGCGGACAGGGGCCACGAGCAGTACGTC.

The chain has TRBV2 and TRBJ1-3; D uncertain. The CDR3 loop spans 14 amino acids. V lost 6 bases and J lost 0, with 9 bases in between. Germline V gene lookup returns CDR1 SNHLY and CDR2 FYNNEI. The chain's CDR3 is CASRTGSSGNTIYF. In DNA form, the CDR3 reads TGTGCCAGCAGGACGGGATCCTCTGGAAACACCATATATTTT.

The CDR3 protein is CASSLSSGPRDTIYF. CDR3 DNA: TGTGCCAGCAGTTTATCGTCAGGGCCCAGGGACACCATATATTTT. The chain has TRBV28 and TRBJ1-3; D might be TRBD1 (5 bases). Germline V CDR1 and CDR2: MDHEN, SYDVKM. The V end was cut by 1 base, the J end by 8 bases, with 15 bases between. The CDR3 runs to 15 residues.